This T cell receptor beta chain is drawn from a study of blood T cell repertoires in COVID-19. For the study at large: There were acute and convalescent COVID-19 samples, and they came from the United States, Italy and Spain.

Original data processing: The authors estimated nucleated cell counts from reference gene primer amplification. Sequencing used immunoSEQ multiplex PCR; TCRdb keeps in-frame clones, though not all of them. For V, J and clone size, that table is used; D and trimming come from the DNA. The table has about 70,000 clones, approximately 80% seen once. Germline CDR1 and CDR2: SGHTA and FQGNSA. The CDR3 runs 13 residues. Trimming cost V 3 bases and J 5 bases, with 10 bases left between them. The sequence derives from a woman of 80 years or more with active or convalescent COVID-19. The sample consisted of peripheral blood. This rearrangement joins TRBV7-2 to TRBJ1-1; D gene unclear. CDR3 nucleotide sequence: TGTGCCAGCAGCTTCAGCCGGGATACTGAAGCTTTCTTT. Translating gives CASSFSRDTEAFF.